A selection of T cell receptor beta chains follows, all from one sample in a study of blood T cell repertoires in COVID-19. Generated by immunoSEQ multiplex PCR, the TCRdb table keeps only in-frame clones and is missing some. The table has approximately 120,000 clones, about 77% seen once. Sequencing input: peripheral blood. These receptors came from a human donor in a cohort sampled during active COVID-19. CDR3s include the opening cysteine and the closing phenylalanine or tryptophan. The order of the fields is clone size, J gene, V gene, D gene, CDR3 protein, CDR3 DNA. D genes are given only for firm matches. Clone sizes are given selectively: once, few, many, or a class where the clone is expanded.

clone_size: NA; j_call: TRBJ2-1; v_call: TRBV7-9; d_call: NA; cdr3_aa: CASSLVSYNEQFF; cdr3_nt: TGTGCCAGCAGCTTAGTCAGTTACAATGAGCAGTTCTTC
clone_size: NA; j_call: TRBJ2-1; v_call: TRBV27; d_call: TRBD2; cdr3_aa: CASRDKTSSFFLHNEQFF; cdr3_nt: TGTGCCAGCAGAGACAAGACTAGCTCGTTCTTTCTTCACAATGAGCAGTTCTTC
clone_size: NA; j_call: TRBJ2-7; v_call: TRBV5-1; d_call: NA; cdr3_aa: CASSFSPRTTSGEQYF; cdr3_nt: TGCGCCAGCAGCTTCTCACCTCGGACTACGAGCGGCGAGCAGTACTTC
clone_size: NA; j_call: TRBJ2-1; v_call: TRBV4-2; d_call: TRBD2; cdr3_aa: CASSQGDLLIAGSYNEQFF; cdr3_nt: TGTGCCAGCAGCCAAGGGGACCTTCTTATAGCGGGGTCCTACAATGAGCAGTTCTTC
clone_size: once; j_call: TRBJ2-3; v_call: TRBV4-3; d_call: NA; cdr3_aa: CASSQGGRDTDTQYF; cdr3_nt: TGCGCCAGCAGCCAAGGAGGCAGGGACACAGATACGCAGTATTTT
clone_size: NA; j_call: TRBJ1-5; v_call: TRBV19; d_call: TRBD1; cdr3_aa: CASSRGGQGGYQPQHF; cdr3_nt: TGTGCCAGTAGTAGGGGAGGCCAGGGGGGCTATCAGCCCCAGCATTTT
clone_size: once; j_call: TRBJ2-2; v_call: TRBV2; d_call: TRBD1; cdr3_aa: CASGLEGQGTGELFF; cdr3_nt: TGTGCCAGCGGCCTCGAGGGACAGGGGACCGGGGAGCTGTTTTTT
clone_size: NA; j_call: TRBJ2-3; v_call: TRBV7-3; d_call: TRBD2; cdr3_aa: CASSAGGRGDTQYF; cdr3_nt: TGTGCCAGCAGCGCGGGGGGCAGGGGAGATACGCAGTATTTT
clone_size: NA; j_call: TRBJ2-5; v_call: TRBV3-1/TRBV3-2; d_call: TRBD2; cdr3_aa: CASSQRGRVETQYF; cdr3_nt: TGTGCCAGCAGCCAACGCGGGAGAGTAGAGACCCAGTACTTC
clone_size: NA; j_call: TRBJ2-2; v_call: TRBV5-8; d_call: NA; cdr3_aa: CASSLTTNTGELFF; cdr3_nt: TGTGCCAGCAGCCTGACAACGAACACCGGGGAGCTGTTTTTT
clone_size: NA; j_call: TRBJ2-2; v_call: TRBV4-3; d_call: NA; cdr3_aa: CASSQDGSTDGELFF; cdr3_nt: TGCGCCAGCAGCCAAGATGGTAGCACGGACGGGGAGCTGTTTTTT
clone_size: NA; j_call: TRBJ1-2; v_call: TRBV5-4; d_call: TRBD1; cdr3_aa: CASSPTQGPSYGYTF; cdr3_nt: TGTGCCAGCAGCCCGACACAGGGGCCAAGCTATGGCTACACCTTC
clone_size: NA; j_call: TRBJ2-1; v_call: TRBV19; d_call: NA; cdr3_aa: CASSLRELVGRQFF; cdr3_nt: TGTGCCAGTAGTCTCCGGGAGCTAGTCGGTAGACAGTTCTTC
clone_size: NA; j_call: TRBJ2-7; v_call: TRBV29-1; d_call: TRBD2; cdr3_aa: CSVGLAGSYEQYF; cdr3_nt: TGCAGCGTTGGACTAGCGGGCTCCTACGAGCAGTACTTC
clone_size: NA; j_call: TRBJ1-2; v_call: TRBV19; d_call: TRBD1; cdr3_aa: CASADRAAHYGYTF; cdr3_nt: TGTGCCAGCGCGGACAGGGCGGCGCACTATGGCTACACCTTC
clone_size: NA; j_call: TRBJ1-2; v_call: TRBV6-6; d_call: NA; cdr3_aa: CASIPAGTEGYTF; cdr3_nt: TGTGCCAGCATTCCCGCCGGGACTGAGGGCTACACCTTC
clone_size: NA; j_call: TRBJ2-3; v_call: TRBV28; d_call: TRBD1; cdr3_aa: CASRGQGDTQYF; cdr3_nt: TGTGCCAGCAGGGGACAGGGGGATACGCAGTATTTT
clone_size: NA; j_call: TRBJ2-7; v_call: TRBV3-1/TRBV3-2; d_call: NA; cdr3_aa: CASSQGGVESEQYF; cdr3_nt: TGTGCCAGCAGCCAAGGGGGGGTGGAGTCCGAGCAGTACTTC
clone_size: NA; j_call: TRBJ2-1; v_call: TRBV14; d_call: NA; cdr3_aa: CASSPYATYNEQFF; cdr3_nt: TGTGCCAGCAGCCCATATGCGACCTACAATGAGCAGTTCTTC
clone_size: NA; j_call: TRBJ2-2; v_call: TRBV30; d_call: NA; cdr3_aa: CAFPTGVGLGELFF; cdr3_nt: TGTGCCTTCCCGACAGGTGTGGGCTTGGGGGAGCTGTTTTTT
clone_size: once; j_call: TRBJ2-2; v_call: TRBV7-2; d_call: NA; cdr3_aa: CASSLGVSGELFF; cdr3_nt: TGTGCCAGCAGCTTAGGAGTGTCCGGGGAGCTGTTTTTT
clone_size: once; j_call: TRBJ2-6; v_call: TRBV10-3; d_call: TRBD1; cdr3_aa: CAISEDRGFSGANVLTF; cdr3_nt: TGTGCCATCAGTGAGGACAGGGGTTTCTCTGGGGCCAACGTCCTGACTTTC